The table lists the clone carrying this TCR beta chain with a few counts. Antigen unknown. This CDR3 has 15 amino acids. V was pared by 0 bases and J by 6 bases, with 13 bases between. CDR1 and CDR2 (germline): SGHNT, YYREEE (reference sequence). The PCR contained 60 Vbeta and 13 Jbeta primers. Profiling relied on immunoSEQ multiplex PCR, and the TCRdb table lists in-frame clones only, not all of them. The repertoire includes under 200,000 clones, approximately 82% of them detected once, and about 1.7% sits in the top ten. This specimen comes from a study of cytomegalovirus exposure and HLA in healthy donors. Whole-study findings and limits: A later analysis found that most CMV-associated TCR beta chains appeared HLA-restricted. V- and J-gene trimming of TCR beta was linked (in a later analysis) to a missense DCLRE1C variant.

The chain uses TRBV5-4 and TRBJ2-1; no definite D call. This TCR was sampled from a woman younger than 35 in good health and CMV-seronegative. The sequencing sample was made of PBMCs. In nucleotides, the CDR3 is TGTGCCAGCAGCTTGGACAGATCCACAATCAATGAGCAGTTCTTC. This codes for CASSLDRSTINEQFF. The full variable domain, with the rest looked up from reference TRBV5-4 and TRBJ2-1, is ETGVTQSPTHLIKTRGQQVTLRCSSQSGHNTVSWYQQALGQGPQFIFQYYREEENGRGNFPPRFSGLQFPNYSSELNVNALELDDSALYLCASSLDRSTINEQFFGPGTRLTVL.